This T cell receptor beta chain was sequenced for a study of T cells in Graves' hyperthyroidism and ophthalmopathy. The overall study: At the time of initial diagnosis and before any treatment, peripheral blood was collected. Points from the study as a whole: The blood repertoire included most of the expanded thyroid clonotypes above 0.001.

Graves' hyperthyroidism showing no ophthalmopathy progression within 18 months was considered stable. Researchers barred patients who had uncontrolled infection, other autoimmune disease, pregnancy or lactation. V lost 5 bases to trimming and J lost 3 bases; unmatched junction nucleotides: 8. The CDR3 is 17 amino acids. Germline lookup yields CDR1 SGHAT and CDR2 FQNNGV. Amplification targeted TCR beta CDR3 regions from RNA transcripts. The HTBI primer set served for first-round RT-PCR of the TCR CDR3. TCRdb used MiXCR to reprocess the multiplex PCR reads, holding one entry per CDR3 protein. The sample shows approximately 600,000 distinct CDR3 sequences, under 20% of them seen only once. Regarding this clonotype: Antigen unknown.

The V and J genes are TRBV11-2 and TRBJ2-2; TRBD2 matches 11 bases. This receptor was taken from a woman in her 30s with Graves' hyperthyroidism. Source material: blood. As DNA, the CDR3 is TGTGCCAGCAGCCCCCTTAGCGGGAGGGCCCACACCGGGGAGCTGTTTTTT. Residues: CASSPLSGRAHTGELFF.